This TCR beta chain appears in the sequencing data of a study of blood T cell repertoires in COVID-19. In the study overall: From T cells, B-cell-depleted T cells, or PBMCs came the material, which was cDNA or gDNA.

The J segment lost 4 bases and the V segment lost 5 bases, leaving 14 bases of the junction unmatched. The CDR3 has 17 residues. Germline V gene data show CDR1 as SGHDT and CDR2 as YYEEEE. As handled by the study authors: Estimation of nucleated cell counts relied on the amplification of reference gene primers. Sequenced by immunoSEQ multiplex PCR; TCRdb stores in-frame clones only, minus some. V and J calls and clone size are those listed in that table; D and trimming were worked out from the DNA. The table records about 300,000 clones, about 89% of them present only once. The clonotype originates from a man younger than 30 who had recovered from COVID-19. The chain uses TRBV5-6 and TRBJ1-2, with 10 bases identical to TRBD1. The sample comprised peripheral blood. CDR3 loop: CASRPLVPGQGSYGYTF. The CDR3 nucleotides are TGTGCCAGCAGACCCCTAGTCCCGGGACAGGGGAGCTATGGCTACACCTTC.